In this sample, the clone carrying this TCR beta chain turned up many times. The antigen is undetermined. Germline CDR1 is SGDLS and CDR2 is YYNGEE. The CDR3 consists of 14 residues. Trimming took 3 bases from V and 7 from J, leaving 16 bases between them. The sample comes from a study of PD-1 blockade in classical Hodgkin lymphoma. General observations from the study: Exclusion applied to patients who initiated nivolumab less than 1 year following ASCT. Possibly reflecting disease activity or prior therapy, repertoire differences have causes that remain undefined.

Every patient had relapsed following autologous stem cell transplantation, and cohorts differed in brentuximab vedotin exposure. Best overall response was complete response, partial response or progressive disease in these relapsed/refractory classical Hodgkin lymphoma patients. Profiled with immunoSEQ multiplex PCR; TCRdb holds only in-frame clones, not every one. The sample shows about 150,000 clones, approximately 80% of them seen only once. Material: peripheral blood mononuclear cells (PBMCs), obtained before the second cycle of nivolumab. This receptor was identified in a human donor with classical Hodgkin lymphoma. The rearrangement joins TRBV9 to TRBJ1-2, with a weak D call TRBD1 (6 bases). The CDR3 is CASSATGGAGGYTF. As DNA, the CDR3 is TGTGCCAGCAGCGCAACCGGGGGGGCAGGTGGCTACACCTTC.